These 29 T cell receptor beta chains share one sample of origin, sequenced in a study of shared clonotypes between healthy human individuals. Some clones are missing from TCRdb's copy, which holds only in-frame ones; the method was immunoSEQ multiplex PCR. The sample yields approximately 350,000 clones, roughly 96% seen once. Input material: memory CD8+ T cells sorted from blood. This sample's subset: CD45RO+ cells pooled with CCR7-negative TemRA cells. These receptors were collected from a man aged 30-40 years in good health.

The rearrangement uses TRBV28 and TRBJ2-7, with D perhaps TRBD2 (5 bases). The CDR3 extends over 14 amino acids. Germline-derived CDR1 and CDR2 are MDHEN and SYDVKM. V was shortened by 6 bases and J by 3 bases, with 15 bases between the two germline ends. The DNA for the CDR3 is TGTGCCAGCAGCCAGAGGGAAAGGGACTACGAGCAGTACTTC. Protein product: CASSQRERDYEQYF.

This rearrangement joins TRBV2 to TRBJ1-5, with 8 bases aligning to TRBD1. The CDR3 length is 13 residues. Germline V gene data show CDR1 as SNHLY and CDR2 as FYNNEI. V gave up 8 bases and J gave up 6 bases; unmatched junction bases: 6. Written as DNA, the CDR3 is TGTGCCAGCGATCCGACAGGGGTTCAGCCCCAGCATTTT. Its translation is CASDPTGVQPQHF.

V is TRBV13 and J is TRBJ2-1; TRBD2 aligns across 10 bases. Germline assignment: CDR1 PRHDT and CDR2 FYEKMQ (reference sequence). With 5 bases clipped from V and 8 bases from J, the junction kept 6 bases outside the gene matches. The CDR3 extends over 14 amino acids. CDR3 region: CASSTGTSVYEQFF. CDR3 bases: TGTGCCAGCAGCACCGGGACTAGCGTCTATGAGCAGTTCTTC.

The J gene is TRBJ2-1, the V gene TRBV11-3; no clear D gene. From germline, CDR1 is SGHNT and CDR2 YENEEA. Trimming shortened V by 0 bases and J by 12 bases, and 6 bases separated the two germline ends. The CDR3 covers 11 residues. The CDR3 DNA is TGTGCCAGCAGCTTAGAACGCGGGCAGTTCTTC. It is translated as CASSLERGQFF.

This chain joins TRBV27 and TRBJ1-2; tentative D call: TRBD1 (5 bases). The CDR3 totals 13 residues. Germline V gene lookup returns CDR1 MNHEY and CDR2 SMNVEV (reference sequence). V was pared by 6 bases and J by 5 bases, with 13 bases between. This chain's CDR3 is CASRPGRSYGYTF. The CDR3 bases are TGTGCCAGCAGACCGGGACGGTCTTATGGCTACACCTTC.

This sequence joins TRBV27 and TRBJ2-6, with D maybe TRBD1 (6 bases). In germline, CDR1 is MNHEY, CDR2 SMNVEV (reference sequence). Between the trimmed V and J ends, which lost 2 bases and 2 bases, there was a span of 7 bases. CDR3 size: 15 residues. CDR3 in amino acids: CASSLTGTGANVLTF. The CDR3 nucleotides read TGTGCCAGCAGTTTAACAGGGACTGGGGCCAACGTCCTGACTTTC.

The table lists this clone with a count of one. This chain joins TRBV14 and TRBJ2-5; 7 bases align to TRBD1. The ends lost 1 base at V and 1 base at J; junction bases unmatched: 6. This CDR3 is 16 amino acids long. Looked up from germline, CDR1 is SGHDN and CDR2 is FVKESK. CDR3 residues: CASSQGWGTVQETQYF. The CDR3 DNA is TGTGCCAGCAGCCAAGGCTGGGGGACAGTCCAAGAGACCCAGTACTTC. Based on the CDR3 plus reference TRBV14 and TRBJ2-5, the full variable domain is EAGVTQFPSHSVIEKGQTVTLRCDPISGHDNLYWYRRVMGKEIKFLLHFVKESKQDESGMPNNRFLAERTGGTYSTLKVQPAELEDSGVYFCASSQGWGTVQETQYFGPGTRLLVL.

The chain carries TRBV19 and TRBJ1-1; D unresolved. The CDR3 consists of 15 residues. Trimming shortened V by 5 bases and J by 0 bases, and 13 bases separated the two germline ends. Germline V gene lookup returns CDR1 LNHDA and CDR2 SQIVND (reference sequence). The CDR3 region has the DNA TGTGCCAGTAGTCCCATGGGCAGCATGAACACTGAAGCTTTCTTT. Its translation: CASSPMGSMNTEAFF.

The chain employs TRBV30 and TRBJ1-6, with no clear D. The CDR3 is 15 amino acids. With 7 bases removed from V and 0 bases from J, the gap between germline ends came to 13 bases. Germline CDR1 and CDR2: GTSNPN and SVGIG (reference sequence). The CDR3 protein is CASLTPSSYNSPLHF. CDR3 coding DNA: TGTGCCTCCTTGACCCCTAGCTCCTATAATTCACCCCTCCACTTT. The entire variable domain, with the rest obtained from reference TRBV30 and TRBJ1-6, is as follows: SQTIHQWPATLVQPVGSPLSLECTVEGTSNPNLYWYRQAAGRGLQLLFYSVGIGQISSEVPQNLSASRPQDRQFILSSKKLLLSDSGFYLCASLTPSSYNSPLHFGNGTRLTVT.

V is TRBV19 and J is TRBJ2-1, with D possibly being TRBD1 or TRBD2 (6 bases each). The CDR3 has 11 residues. V lost 6 bases and J lost 9, with 9 bases in between. In germline, CDR1 is LNHDA, CDR2 SQIVND (reference sequence). The CDR3 DNA reads TGTGCCAGTAGGGGGGGCGGTGAGCAGTTCTTC. Translation gives CASRGGGEQFF.

V gene TRBV6-1 combines with J gene TRBJ2-7; D may be TRBD2 (6 bases). Germline assignment: CDR1 MNHNS and CDR2 SASEGT. The CDR3 has 15 amino acids. V was cut by 4 bases and J by 0 bases, with 13 bases left in between. For the CDR3, the DNA is TGTGCCAGCAGTGTTGTAGCGGAGACCTCCTACGAGCAGTACTTC. Residues: CASSVVAETSYEQYF.

The gene calls are TRBV2 and TRBJ2-7; weak D call: TRBD2 (5 bases). Germline assignment: CDR1 SNHLY and CDR2 FYNNEI. The CDR3 has 14 residues. Trimming took 10 bases from V and 5 from J, leaving 21 bases between them. Here the CDR3 DNA reads TGTGCCATGTCTTTTAGGACTGCTGTTAACGAGCAGTACTTC. Protein: CAMSFRTAVNEQYF.

The rearrangement uses TRBV5-1 and TRBJ1-1; D is undetermined. V shed 0 bases and J shed 1 base, with 13 bases lying between them. This CDR3 region has 16 residues. Germline CDR1 is SGHRS and CDR2 is YFSETQ. CDR3 coding DNA: TGCGCCAGCAGCTTGGCGGACCAGAACGCGAACACTGAAGCTTTCTTT. Protein sequence: CASSLADQNANTEAFF.

This chain links TRBV4-1 with TRBJ2-7; 9 nucleotides line up with TRBD1. CDR1 and CDR2 (germline): MGHRA, YSYEKL. CDR3 size: 16 residues. J was trimmed by 1 base and V by 2 bases; bases with no gene match: 6. Here the CDR3 DNA reads TGCGCCAGCAGCCAATCCCCGGACAGGGGTTCCTACGAGCAGTACTTC. Its translation is CASSQSPDRGSYEQYF.

The CDR3 bases are TGTGCCAGCAGAAACAGGGGAGGGGAAAAACTGTTTTTT. Residues: CASRNRGGEKLFF. The V gene is TRBV6-6, the J gene TRBJ1-4, with TRBD1 matching 7 bases. With V trimmed by 6 bases and J by 8 bases, 6 bases remained unmatched. Per the germline V gene, CDR1 is MNHNY and CDR2 is SVGAGI (reference sequence). The CDR3 consists of 13 residues.

The chain combines TRBV28 with TRBJ1-2; 12 positions match TRBD1. This CDR3 spans 17 amino acids. Germline V gene lookup returns CDR1 MDHEN and CDR2 SYDVKM. Losses at the gene ends were 5 bases for V and 4 bases for J; bases not matched to a gene: 11. The CDR3, as DNA: TGTGCCAGCAGTCCAGGGACAGGGGGCAGGCGTATCTATGGCTACACCTTC. It is translated as CASSPGTGGRRIYGYTF.

This clone was detected once. The chain carries TRBV7-2 and TRBJ1-5, with D tentatively TRBD1 (6 bases). V was cut by 4 bases and J by 5 bases, with 15 bases left in between. Germline V gives CDR1 SGHTA, CDR2 FQGNSA. The CDR3 spans 15 residues. The CDR3 region is CASSSVPRGDQPQHF. CDR3 nucleotides: TGTGCCAGCAGCTCGGTACCCAGGGGAGATCAGCCCCAGCATTTT. The variable domain in full, with the rest retrieved from reference TRBV7-2 and TRBJ1-5, is GAGVSQSPSNKVTEKGKDVELRCDPISGHTALYWYRQSLGQGLEFLIYFQGNSAPDKSGLPSDRFSAERTGGSVSTLTIQRTQQEDSAVYLCASSSVPRGDQPQHFGDGTRLSIL.

The J gene is TRBJ2-7, the V gene TRBV5-4, with 8 bases that match TRBD2. CDR1 is SGHNT, CDR2 YYREEE, per germline (reference sequence). Unmatched junction bases numbered 7, after V lost 5 bases and J lost 6 bases. The CDR3 is made up of 13 amino acids. Here the CDR3 reads CASSQGTSVEQYF. The CDR3, as DNA: TGTGCCAGCAGTCAAGGGACTAGTGTCGAGCAGTACTTC.

The chain employs TRBV30 and TRBJ1-1; D remains ambiguous. The CDR3 sequence is 12 residues long. CDR1 is GTSNPN, CDR2 SVGIG, per germline (reference sequence). Trimming removed 1 base at V and 4 bases at J, with 7 bases between. CDR3 nucleotides: TGTGCCTGGAGTGACACTGGCACTGAAGCTTTCTTT. Its protein is CAWSDTGTEAFF.

The chain carries TRBV25-1 and TRBJ2-7, with 8 bases aligning to TRBD2. With 5 bases clipped from V and 4 bases from J, the junction kept 7 bases outside the gene matches. The length of the CDR3 is 14 residues. Germline V gives CDR1 MGHDK, CDR2 SYGVNS. The CDR3 coding sequence is TGTGCCAGCAGTCAAGCGGGAGCCTGGTACGAGCAGTACTTC. Translated, it gives CASSQAGAWYEQYF.

J is TRBJ2-3 and V is TRBV6-4; 8 nucleotides line up with TRBD2. Germline CDR1 and CDR2: MRHNA and SNTAGT. V lost 5 bases to trimming and J lost 4 bases; unmatched junction nucleotides: 5. The CDR3 is 14 amino acids. Written as DNA, the CDR3 is TGTGCCAGCAGTAGGCAAGCGGGAGCAGATACGCAGTATTTT. It specifies CASSRQAGADTQYF.

The chain employs TRBV2 and TRBJ1-2, with D unresolved. The CDR3 covers 13 residues. The germline CDR1 and CDR2 sequences are SNHLY and FYNNEI. V was trimmed by 4 bases and J by 8 bases, leaving 14 bases between them. CDR3 sequence: CASSGERAGGYTF. The CDR3 bases are TGTGCCAGCAGTGGGGAGAGGGCTGGAGGCTACACCTTC.

This rearrangement joins TRBV2 to TRBJ2-5, with D possibly TRBD1 on 6 matching bases. Germline assignment: CDR1 SNHLY and CDR2 FYNNEI. The CDR3 has 12 amino acids. The V end was cut by 10 bases, the J end by 2 bases, with 11 bases between. CDR3 sequence reads: CATTGLQETQYF. CDR3 nucleotide sequence: TGTGCCACCACAGGGCTGCAAGAGACCCAGTACTTC.

The V and J genes are TRBV2 and TRBJ2-1; D ambiguous. Trimming took off 5 bases at V and 15 bases at J, with 11 bases between the two ends. Germline CDR1 reads SNHLY; CDR2 reads FYNNEI. The CDR3 is made up of 10 amino acids. Here the CDR3 reads CASSPYKTFF. CDR3 sequence (DNA): TGTGCCAGCAGTCCCTATAAGACGTTCTTC. Full variable domain (remainder filled in from reference TRBV2 and TRBJ2-1): EPEVTQTPSHQVTQMGQEVILRCVPISNHLYFYWYRQILGQKVEFLVSFYNNEISEKSEIFDDQFSVERPDGSNFTLKIRSTKLEDSAMYFCASSPYKTFFGPGTRLTVL.

The rearrangement uses TRBV30 and TRBJ2-1; possible D gene TRBD2, 6 bases. Per the germline V gene, CDR1 is GTSNPN and CDR2 is SVGIG (reference sequence). This CDR3 region has 15 residues. Trimming took 2 bases from V and 6 from J, leaving 17 bases between them. The CDR3 bases are TGTGCCTGGAGTTTAACCGGGACTCTTGTCAATGAGCAGTTCTTC. It is translated as CAWSLTGTLVNEQFF.

This clone was counted a single time. CDR3 sequence reads: CASNQKREYGETQYF. The CDR3 coding sequence is TGTGCCAGCAACCAAAAGCGGGAGTATGGGGAGACCCAGTACTTC. This chain connects TRBV2 to TRBJ2-5; 8 nucleotides match TRBD2. The CDR3 is 15 amino acids. Per germline, CDR1 SNHLY and CDR2 FYNNEI. J lost 5 bases, V lost 7 bases, and 12 bases had no gene match.

On this clone: The same CDR3 is also encoded by other DNA sequences in this sample. This chain uses TRBV20-1 with TRBJ2-3, with D unresolved. The CDR3 has 11 amino acids. The V and J ends lost 1 base and 2 bases respectively, with 1 base between them. Per germline, CDR1 DFQATT and CDR2 SNEGSKA (reference sequence). The CDR3 is CSARVTDTQYF. The CDR3, as DNA: TGCAGTGCTAGAGTCACAGATACGCAGTATTTT.

This clone was recorded once. The chain joins TRBV15 to TRBJ2-2, with a weak D call TRBD2 (6 bases). Germline V gene data show CDR1 as LNHNV and CDR2 as YYDKDF (reference sequence). The CDR3 covers 14 residues. Trimming took off 5 bases at V and 3 bases at J, with 10 bases between the two ends. As DNA, the CDR3 is TGTGCCACCAGCTCTTGGGGGGACACCGGGGAGCTGTTTTTT. It specifies CATSSWGDTGELFF.

The V and J genes are TRBV19 and TRBJ1-1; D is perhaps TRBD1 (5 bases). V dropped 1 base and J dropped 2 bases, with 14 bases sitting between them. There are 16 residues in the CDR3. Germline CDR1 is LNHDA and CDR2 is SQIVND (reference sequence). The CDR3 DNA sequence: TGTGCCAGTAGTATAGGACGGGACCCGCCTAACACTGAAGCTTTCTTT. Translated: CASSIGRDPPNTEAFF.